This record looks at one T cell receptor beta chain sequence and its context. Its antigen is undetermined. The data belong to a study of cytomegalovirus exposure and HLA in healthy donors. V was pared by 7 bases and J by 3 bases, with 31 bases between. Germline CDR1 is SGHAT and CDR2 is FQNNGV. The length of the CDR3 is 19 residues. Points from the study as a whole: In the 100 to 150 validation repertoires, 85% to 95% of cluster scores exceeded 0, per a later analysis.

Assay used: immunoSEQ multiplex PCR; TCRdb lists only in-frame clones, some missing. Found here are about 260,000 clones, 90% of them singletons; the top ten hold approximately 3%. The sequence was obtained from a woman aged 25-40 years in good health and CMV-seronegative. This chain joins TRBV11-2 and TRBJ2-7, with a weak D call TRBD2 (6 bases). What was sequenced was PBMCs. The DNA of the CDR3 is TGTGCCAGCACACCAGCGGTCGGGAGCAGAATGGGTAGGGTCTACGAGCAGTACTTC. Amino acid sequence: CASTPAVGSRMGRVYEQYF. The complete variable domain, with remaining parts taken from reference TRBV11-2 and TRBJ2-7, reads EAGVAQSPRYKIIEKRQSVAFWCNPISGHATLYWYQQILGQGPKLLIQFQNNGVVDDSQLPKDRFSAERLKGVDSTLKIQPAKLEDSAVYLCASTPAVGSRMGRVYEQYFGPGTRLTVT.